This TCR beta chain was observed in a study of T cell responses to AZD1222 COVID-19 vaccine. This table comes from immunoSEQ multiplex PCR, and its TCRdb copy is limited to in-frame clones, with some not included. The sample shows more than 80,000 clones, just over 85% of them seen only once. Trimming left V 3 bases short and J 8 bases short, with 5 bases between. CDR1 and CDR2 (germline): MDHEN, SYDVKM. The CDR3 loop spans 11 amino acids. This sequence originates from an adult in good health. This sample comprised peripheral blood, obtained on day 0 of AZD1222 vaccination. The chain employs TRBV28 and TRBJ1-5; D gene unclear. CDR3 sequence: CASSFIEPQHF. The CDR3 nucleotides are TGTGCCAGCAGTTTCATCGAGCCCCAGCATTTT.